The clone carrying this T cell receptor (beta chain) was seen only a few times. The antigen remains undetermined. Lacking the conserved final phenylalanine or tryptophan, this CDR3 likely reflects a read error. The limits of the CDR3 on the DNA are not certain, so only TCRdb's listed CDR3 is given. Profiling relied on immunoSEQ multiplex PCR, and the TCRdb table lists in-frame clones only, not all of them. The sample holds about 140,000 clones, about 91% seen once. The CDR3 is 13 residues long, counting both termini. Germline V gene sequence: CDR1 SGHNT, CDR2 YENEEA. This sample stems from a study of T cell responses to AZD1222 COVID-19 vaccine. Study observations and caveats: Seropositive at baseline were only a handful of AZD1222 recipients.

The sequence came from an adult in good health. The gene calls are TRBV11-3 and TRBJ1-1; the tabulated D call, TRBD1, remains unverified against the DNA. The sample in question was peripheral blood, obtained on day 0 of AZD1222 vaccination. CDR3 amino acids: CASSLVRGQPESI.